The TCR beta chain described here comes from a study of early T cells in non-severe SARS-CoV-2 infection. General study findings and limits: VDJdb-based matching was biased toward anti-spike CD8 responses and missed private and CD4 specificities.

Trimming removed 5 bases at V and 0 bases at J, with 10 bases between. CDR1 is MNHEY, CDR2 SVGAGI, per germline. The CDR3 sequence is 14 residues long. Individual cDNA molecules carried attached unique molecular identifiers. TCRdb reanalysed the 5' RACE reads using MiXCR and keeps one entry per CDR3 protein. The sample lists roughly 34,000 distinct CDR3 sequences, 7.1% occurring once. This clonotype was seen many times. Its antigen is not known. V usage is TRBV6-5 and J usage is TRBJ1-2, with D tentatively TRBD1 (6 bases). This TCR was recovered from an adult who was a healthcare worker with PCR-confirmed SARS-CoV-2 infection or an uninfected control (not recorded which). The sample consisted of whole blood, taken at baseline. CDR3 nucleotide sequence: TGTGCCAGCAGTGCCGGGACAACTAACTATGGCTACACCTTC. Residues: CASSAGTTNYGYTF.